The 14 T cell receptor beta chains below come from one sample, sequenced in a study of cytomegalovirus exposure and HLA in healthy donors. Primers: 60 Vbeta forward and 13 Jbeta reverse. TCRdb's table, derived via immunoSEQ multiplex PCR, lists solely in-frame clones and lacks some. The sample consists of about 61,000 clones, around 90% of them appearing once. The sample taken for sequencing was PBMCs. These receptors came from a man aged 25 to 45 in good health and CMV-seropositive.

This clone was found once. This sequence joins TRBV10-3 and TRBJ2-7; no clear D gene. With 8 bases removed from V and 0 bases from J, the gap between germline ends came to 20 bases. The CDR3 sequence is 16 residues long. Germline CDR1 is ENHRY and CDR2 is SYGVKD. CDR3 region: CAILTYTKPGSYEQYF. The CDR3 nucleotides read TGTGCCATCTTAACCTACACAAAGCCGGGCTCCTACGAGCAGTACTTC.

This sequence joins TRBV7-6 and TRBJ2-7, with TRBD1 matching 9 bases. CDR1 is SGHVS, CDR2 FNYEAQ, per germline. V was clipped by 2 bases and J by 5 bases; unmatched bases: 4. The CDR3 is 14 residues long. DNA for the CDR3: TGTGCCAGCAGCTTATCGGGACAGGGAGACGAGCAGTACTTC. Residues: CASSLSGQGDEQYF.

The CDR3 is CASSYEREGTDTQYF. CDR3 nucleotide sequence: TGTGCCAGCAGCTATGAGCGGGAGGGCACAGATACGCAGTATTTT. The chain couples TRBV7-9 to TRBJ2-3; 9 bases match TRBD2. After removal of 4 bases from V and 1 base from J, the junction contained 3 bases not matched to a gene. The V gene's germline CDR1 is SEHNR and CDR2 FQNEAQ (reference sequence). This CDR3 is 15 amino acids long. Looking up the rest from reference TRBV7-9 and TRBJ2-3 gives the full variable domain: DTGVSQNPRHKITKRGQNVTFRCDPISEHNRLYWYRQTLGQGPEFLTYFQNEAQLEKSRLLSDRFSAERPKGSFSTLEIQRTEQGDSAMYLCASSYEREGTDTQYFGPGTRLTVL.

The chain combines TRBV4-1 with TRBJ2-7, with 8 positions matching TRBD1. The CDR3 consists of 16 residues. Germline V gene sequence: CDR1 MGHRA, CDR2 YSYEKL. The V gene end was trimmed by 2 bases and the J gene end by 4 bases; junction bases not matched to a gene: 10. This CDR3 is CASSQPVQGEKYEQYF. The CDR3 DNA is TGCGCCAGCAGCCAACCTGTACAGGGGGAAAAATACGAGCAGTACTTC.

The chain carries TRBV18 and TRBJ1-2; no reliable D call. V lost 3 bases to trimming and J lost 4 bases, with 18 bases between them. Germline values: CDR1 KGHSH, CDR2 LQKENI. This CDR3 is 16 amino acids long. CDR3 in amino acids: CASSPELDGVGYGYTF. The CDR3 coding sequence is TGTGCCAGCTCACCGGAACTAGACGGGGTCGGCTATGGCTACACCTTC.

V usage is TRBV5-5 and J usage is TRBJ2-7, with TRBD2 matching 9 bases. V shed 2 bases, J shed 3 bases, and the junction held 6 bases outside the gene matches. Germline lookup yields CDR1 SGHKS and CDR2 YYEKEE (reference sequence). This CDR3 has 15 residues. CDR3 sequence reads: CASSFVAGAIYEQYF. The DNA for the CDR3 is TGTGCCAGCAGCTTCGTAGCGGGAGCTATCTACGAGCAGTACTTC.

The gene calls are TRBV28 and TRBJ2-1, with D perhaps TRBD2 (6 bases). The V gene lost 4 bases and the J gene lost 6 bases, with 16 bases spanning the gap. CDR3 length: 15 residues. CDR1 is MDHEN and CDR2 is SYDVKM in the germline V gene. In nucleotides, the CDR3 is TGTGCCAGCAGTTCCCAGGAGGGGTTTGGCAATGAGCAGTTCTTC. Translation gives CASSSQEGFGNEQFF.

This chain connects TRBV13 to TRBJ2-5, with 8 bases aligning to TRBD1. The CDR3 has 14 amino acids. V was clipped by 5 bases and J by 3 bases; unmatched bases: 5. CDR1 and CDR2 (germline): PRHDT, FYEKMQ (reference sequence). CDR3 sequence reads: CASSPPTGEETQYF. The CDR3 bases are TGTGCCAGCAGCCCCCCGACAGGGGAAGAGACCCAGTACTTC.

V is TRBV15 and J is TRBJ2-3; weak D call: TRBD2 (6 bases). Deletions cut 1 base from V and 3 bases from J, with 8 bases between. CDR1 and CDR2 from the germline V gene are LNHNV and YYDKDF (reference sequence). The CDR3 has 14 residues. This CDR3 reads CATSRVGRTDTQYF. CDR3 nucleotides: TGTGCCACCAGCAGAGTAGGGAGGACAGATACGCAGTATTTT.

V usage is TRBV21-1 and J usage is TRBJ2-2; TRBD2 was called by the table and not checked on the DNA. TRBV21-1 is a pseudogene locus. The CDR3 consists of 20 residues. The CDR3 DNA sequence: TGTGCCAGCAGCAACTGTAGTAGGCAGACTAGCGGGACGAACACCGGGGAGCTGTTTTTT. Amino acids: CASSNCSRQTSGTNTGELFF.

This rearrangement joins TRBV5-1 to TRBJ2-1; D may be TRBD2 (7 bases). V gave up 9 bases and J gave up 8 bases, with 18 bases separating them. Germline loops: CDR1 SGHRS, CDR2 YFSETQ. The CDR3 covers 13 residues. The CDR3 loop is CANSTGRGDEQFF. DNA for the CDR3: TGCGCCAACTCGACTGGGAGGGGGGATGAGCAGTTCTTC.

This clone was observed once. A junction end diverges from the germline sequence, so it may reflect a read error. The chain recombines TRBV7-9 with TRBJ2-2; D might be TRBD1 (5 bases). The CDR3 is 13 residues long. Germline CDR1 and CDR2: SEHNR and FQNEAQ (reference sequence). For the CDR3, the DNA is TGTTCCAGCAGCAAACAGGTGACCGGGGAGCTGTTTTTT. Translating gives CSSSKQVTGELFF.

This clone came up a few times. The chain links TRBV6-1 to TRBJ1-2, with D perhaps TRBD1 (5 bases). This CDR3 is 16 amino acids long. CDR1 is MNHNS, CDR2 SASEGT, per germline. Trimming cost V 3 bases and J 5 bases, with 19 bases left between them. The CDR3 protein is CASSDFDGGAAYGYTF. CDR3 sequence (DNA): TGTGCCAGCAGTGACTTTGATGGAGGGGCAGCTTATGGCTACACCTTC.

This CDR3 is CASSPQGFQETQYF. CDR3 nucleotides: TGTGCCAGCAGCCCCCAGGGGTTCCAAGAGACCCAGTACTTC. V gene TRBV9 combines with J gene TRBJ2-5; D is perhaps TRBD1 (6 bases). The CDR3 length is 14 residues. CDR1 and CDR2 (germline): SGDLS, YYNGEE. V was shortened by 4 bases and J by 1 base, with 11 bases between the two germline ends. Looking up the rest from reference TRBV9 and TRBJ2-5 gives the full variable domain: DSGVTQTPKHLITATGQRVTLRCSPRSGDLSVYWYQQSLDQGLQFLIQYYNGEERAKGNILERFSAQQFPDLHSELNLSSLELGDSALYFCASSPQGFQETQYFGPGTRLLVL.